One TCR beta chain is described in this entry. The data belong to a study of cytomegalovirus exposure and HLA in healthy donors. Germline lookup yields CDR1 SGHAT and CDR2 FQNNGV. The CDR3 has 15 amino acids. V was trimmed by 4 bases and J by 8 bases, leaving 20 bases between them. The PCR contained 60 Vbeta and 13 Jbeta primers. The assay was immunoSEQ multiplex PCR, and TCRdb's table has in-frame clones only and misses some. The sample lists about 93,000 clones, over 65% seen once, with roughly 3.8% in the top ten. This receptor was identified in a man in his forties or fifties in good health and CMV-seronegative. The sample comprised PBMCs. V and J are TRBV11-2 and TRBJ1-2; no clear D. CDR3 in amino acids: CASSSARRVIDGYTF. The CDR3 DNA is TGTGCCAGCAGCTCTGCCAGGAGGGTGATAGACGGCTACACCTTC.